The 28 T cell receptor beta chains below come from one sample, sequenced in a study of OX40 agonist ivuxolimab in advanced cancers. Method: immunoSEQ multiplex PCR; TCRdb's copy keeps in-frame clones and lacks some. The repertoire holds more than 45,000 clones, with about 87% as singletons. The source was CD4+ or CD8+ T cells sorted from blood, collected in a trial of the OX40 agonist ivuxolimab. Every receptor here comes from an adult with an advanced solid tumor such as melanoma, head and neck, liver or kidney cancer.

The chain employs TRBV29-1 and TRBJ2-1; tentative D call: TRBD2 (6 bases). CDR3 length equals 15 residues. CDR1 and CDR2 from the germline V gene are SQVTM and ANQGSEA. V lost 2 bases to trimming and J lost 6 bases, with 17 bases between them. The CDR3: CSVERGFNSGNEQFF. The DNA for the CDR3 is TGCAGCGTTGAAAGGGGCTTCAATAGCGGCAATGAGCAGTTCTTC.

The V gene is TRBV19, the J gene TRBJ2-5; tentatively, D is TRBD2 (5 bases). Trimming left V 1 base short and J 6 bases short, with 12 bases between. Germline V gene sequence: CDR1 LNHDA, CDR2 SQIVND (reference sequence). This CDR3 is built from 14 residues. CDR3 amino acids: CASSIAGVGKTQYF. The CDR3 nucleotides are TGTGCCAGTAGTATAGCCGGGGTGGGGAAGACCCAGTACTTC.

About this clone: The same CDR3 is also encoded by other DNA sequences in this sample. The chain carries TRBV6-1 and TRBJ2-5; 7 bases are a match to TRBD1. Trimming took 4 bases from V and 2 from J; bases not matched to a gene: 7. CDR1 and CDR2 from the germline V gene are MNHNS and SASEGT. The CDR3 is 15 amino acids. In DNA form, the CDR3 reads TGTGCCAGCAGTGTCCTCGGGACAGCGCAAGAGACCCAGTACTTC. The encoded protein is CASSVLGTAQETQYF.

This rearrangement joins TRBV7-2 to TRBJ2-5, with 7 bases lining up with TRBD1. The CDR3 contains 13 residues. Germline-derived CDR1 and CDR2 are SGHTA and FQGNSA. With 8 bases clipped from V and 4 bases from J, the junction kept 7 bases outside the gene matches. The CDR3 loop reads CASARGTGETQYF. The CDR3 DNA reads TGTGCCAGCGCCAGGGGGACGGGAGAGACCCAGTACTTC.

The chain joins TRBV12-5 to TRBJ1-1; D is undetermined. The CDR3 runs 13 residues. The germline gives CDR1 LGHNT, CDR2 FRNRAP. Trimming left V 6 bases short and J 5 bases short, with 13 bases between. CDR3 DNA: TGTGCTAGTGGAAAGAACAGTGAGACTGAAGCTTTCTTT. Encoded protein: CASGKNSETEAFF.

The gene calls are TRBV5-1 and TRBJ2-1; D may be TRBD1 (6 bases). CDR3 length equals 15 residues. Trimming removed 0 bases from V and 6 bases from J, with 13 bases in between. The V gene's germline CDR1 is SGHRS and CDR2 YFSETQ. The CDR3 bases are TGCGCCAGCAGCTTGGGACAGGTGGGGATCAATGAGCAGTTCTTC. It is translated as CASSLGQVGINEQFF. The full variable domain, in which reference TRBV5-1 and TRBJ2-1 provide the parts outside the CDR3, is KAGVTQTPRYLIKTRGQQVTLSCSPISGHRSVSWYQQTPGQGLQFLFEYFSETQRNKGNFPGRFSGRQFSNSRSEMNVSTLELGDSALYLCASSLGQVGINEQFFGPGTRLTVL.

The count of this clone is one. The chain is built from TRBV18 and TRBJ2-7; the D gene is possibly TRBD1 (5 bases). Germline CDR1 KGHSH, CDR2 LQKENI. This CDR3 comprises 12 residues. Trimming took off 5 bases at V and 2 bases at J, with 7 bases between the two ends. CDR3 region: CASSETAYEQYF. DNA for the CDR3: TGTGCCAGCTCAGAGACAGCCTACGAGCAGTACTTC.

This clone was seen a handful of times. The chain has TRBV6-1 and TRBJ1-4, with D unclear. Germline V CDR1 and CDR2: MNHNS, SASEGT. This CDR3 is built from 12 residues. V dropped 7 bases and J dropped 6 bases, with 9 bases sitting between them. DNA for the CDR3: TGTGCCAGCAATAGGGTCGATGAAAAACTGTTTTTT. It encodes CASNRVDEKLFF.

The gene calls are TRBV6-6 and TRBJ2-7, with 9 nucleotides matching TRBD1. The V gene's germline CDR1 is MNHNY and CDR2 SVGAGI (reference sequence). Trimming took 6 bases from V and 5 from J; bases not matched to a gene: 8. The CDR3 runs 14 residues. This CDR3 is CASSRTGVFNEQYF. The CDR3 coding sequence is TGTGCCAGCAGCCGGACAGGGGTTTTCAACGAGCAGTACTTC.

The chain links TRBV5-1 to TRBJ2-5; 15 nucleotides align to TRBD2. CDR1 SGHRS and CDR2 YFSETQ come from the germline V gene. This CDR3 spans 13 amino acids. After removal of 4 bases from V and 12 bases from J, the junction contained 4 bases not matched to a gene. The CDR3 is CASSGTSGRSEYF. The CDR3 nucleotides read TGCGCCAGCAGCGGGACTAGCGGGAGGTCAGAGTACTTC. The full variable domain, with the rest looked up from reference TRBV5-1 and TRBJ2-5, is KAGVTQTPRYLIKTRGQQVTLSCSPISGHRSVSWYQQTPGQGLQFLFEYFSETQRNKGNFPGRFSGRQFSNSRSEMNVSTLELGDSALYLCASSGTSGRSEYFGPGTRLLVL.

Comments on this clone: This may be a read error, as it is one base from a much larger clone. The identical CDR3 is also encoded by other nucleotide sequences in the sample. The V and J genes are TRBV5-1 and TRBJ1-1; 11 bases match TRBD1. This CDR3 comprises 17 residues. Germline V gives CDR1 SGHRS, CDR2 YFSETQ. The CDR3 region has the DNA TGCGCCAGCAGCTTGGCCCCCGGACAGGGGGCAAACACTGAAGCTTTTTTT. It encodes CASSLAPGQGANTEAFF.

This rearrangement joins TRBV6-1 to TRBJ2-7; 9 nucleotides match TRBD2. J gave up 2 bases and V 7 bases, and 9 bases lay outside the gene matches. The germline V gene has CDR1 MNHNS and CDR2 SASEGT. CDR3 length: 15 residues. CDR3 nucleotides: TGTGCCAGCACCCCAGGGCGGGGGGGAACCTACGAGCAGTACTTC. This translates into CASTPGRGGTYEQYF.

This clone was counted only a few times. This chain connects TRBV14 to TRBJ1-5; D ambiguous. V was trimmed by 2 bases and J by 3 bases, leaving 5 bases between them. Germline values: CDR1 SGHDN, CDR2 FVKESK. CDR3 length equals 13 residues. CDR3 DNA sequence: TGTGCCAGCAGCCAACAGGCCAATCAGCCCCAGCATTTT. Its translation is CASSQQANQPQHF.

The rearrangement joins TRBV6-5 to TRBJ1-2; no firm D call. V lost 6 bases and J 7 bases, leaving 15 bases between the germline ends. The CDR3 length is 13 residues. Per germline, CDR1 MNHEY and CDR2 SVGAGI. In DNA, the CDR3 is TGTGCCAGCAGAAATCCCCCCCAGCTTGGCTACACCTTC. This sequence encodes CASRNPPQLGYTF.

The chain combines TRBV25-1 with TRBJ2-1; tentative D call: TRBD1 (6 bases). This CDR3 contains 14 residues. CDR1 is MGHDK, CDR2 SYGVNS, per germline. With 3 bases removed from V and 4 bases from J, the gap between germline ends came to 10 bases. CDR3 protein: CASSEAGVYNEQFF. CDR3 nucleotides: TGTGCCAGCAGTGAGGCAGGGGTGTACAATGAGCAGTTCTTC.

The chain has TRBV19 and TRBJ1-1; no clear D gene. The CDR3 consists of 13 residues. Germline assignment: CDR1 LNHDA and CDR2 SQIVND (reference sequence). Trimming took off 4 bases at V and 1 base at J, with 7 bases between the two ends. The CDR3 here is CASSTFSNTEAFF. The CDR3, as DNA: TGTGCCAGTAGTACTTTTTCGAACACTGAAGCTTTCTTT.

J is TRBJ2-7 and V is TRBV11-1; 8 nucleotides align to TRBD2. J was trimmed by 1 base and V by 1 base; bases with no gene match: 3. Germline CDR1 reads SGHAT; CDR2 reads FQDESV (reference sequence). The CDR3 sequence is 15 residues long. CDR3 amino acids: CASSLDGGESYEQYF. For the CDR3, the DNA is TGTGCCAGCAGCTTAGACGGGGGGGAGTCCTACGAGCAGTACTTC.

This chain connects TRBV18 to TRBJ1-5, with D possibly matching TRBD1 (6 bases). This CDR3 region has 14 residues. V was cut by 6 bases and J by 1 base, with 10 bases left in between. The germline gives CDR1 KGHSH, CDR2 LQKENI. The CDR3 spells CASSQGNSNQPQHF. The DNA for the CDR3 is TGTGCCAGCTCCCAGGGGAACAGCAATCAGCCCCAGCATTTT.

Regarding this clone: Different DNA sequences within this sample yield the same CDR3. The chain recombines TRBV6-1 with TRBJ2-3, with 7 bases lining up with TRBD1. This CDR3 comprises 14 residues. Germline-derived CDR1 and CDR2 are MNHNS and SASEGT. Unmatched junction bases numbered 9, after V lost 7 bases and J lost 5 bases. The CDR3 region is CASTRQGPGDTQYF. CDR3 coding DNA: TGTGCCAGCACCAGACAGGGCCCGGGAGATACGCAGTATTTT.

The genes are TRBV18 and TRBJ2-7; TRBD1 agrees at 8 bases. CDR1 and CDR2 (germline): KGHSH, LQKENI. The CDR3 runs to 15 residues. Trimming cost V 6 bases and J 4 bases; bases outside gene matches: 11. This chain's CDR3 is CASSPGTGERYEQYF. CDR3 nucleotide sequence: TGTGCCAGCTCCCCGGGGACAGGCGAAAGGTACGAGCAGTACTTC.

This clone was seen a few times. The J gene is TRBJ1-2, the V gene TRBV2; possible D gene TRBD1, 5 bases. The CDR3 runs to 14 residues. The V gene lost 6 bases and the J gene lost 4 bases, with 15 bases spanning the gap. Per the germline V gene, CDR1 is SNHLY and CDR2 is FYNNEI. The CDR3: CASSRDGGAYGYTF. CDR3 nucleotide sequence: TGTGCCAGCAGCCGGGACGGTGGCGCCTATGGCTACACCTTC.

The rearrangement joins TRBV4-1 to TRBJ1-2; D possibly corresponds to TRBD1 (6 bases). V lost 1 base and J 6 bases, leaving 15 bases between the germline ends. Germline CDR1 reads MGHRA; CDR2 reads YSYEKL. The CDR3 is 15 amino acids. Written as DNA, the CDR3 is TGCGCCAGCAGCCAAGTTGGTCAGGGGAAAGATGGCTACACCTTC. Its protein is CASSQVGQGKDGYTF.

The genes are TRBV19 and TRBJ1-3; D unresolved. This CDR3 contains 13 residues. The ends were cut back, 6 bases at V and 0 bases at J, with 6 bases in the middle. Germline V lookup: CDR1 LNHDA, CDR2 SQIVND (reference sequence). CDR3 in DNA: TGTGCCAGTAGCCCTGACTCTGGAAACACCATATATTTT. Its protein product is CASSPDSGNTIYF.

The chain has TRBV7-3 and TRBJ2-3; possible D gene TRBD2, 6 bases. V lost 5 bases and J lost 2, with 11 bases in between. Looked up from germline, CDR1 is SGHTA and CDR2 is FQGTGA. This CDR3 contains 14 residues. The CDR3 protein is CASSRGLNTDTQYF. CDR3 DNA: TGTGCCAGCAGCCGGGGACTGAACACAGATACGCAGTATTTT.

V usage is TRBV7-9 and J usage is TRBJ1-1; the D is unclear. The ends were cut back, 1 base at V and 1 base at J, with 4 bases in the middle. Germline values: CDR1 SEHNR, CDR2 FQNEAQ (reference sequence). CDR3 size: 13 residues. The CDR3 DNA reads TGTGCCAGCAGCTTAGACGAGAACACTGAAGCTTTCTTT. It yields the protein CASSLDENTEAFF.

V usage is TRBV9 and J usage is TRBJ1-4; D gene ambiguous. The CDR3 covers 14 residues. Per germline, CDR1 SGDLS and CDR2 YYNGEE. The V and J ends lost 0 bases and 1 base respectively, with 4 bases between them. The CDR3 is CASSVGGTNEKLFF. In nucleotides, the CDR3 is TGTGCCAGCAGCGTAGGGGGAACTAATGAAAAACTGTTTTTT.

The rearrangement joins TRBV5-4 to TRBJ1-1; 11 nucleotides agree with TRBD1. The length of the CDR3 is 13 residues. V shed 3 bases, J shed 7 bases, and the junction held 2 bases outside the gene matches. Germline CDR1 reads SGHNT; CDR2 reads YYREEE (reference sequence). CDR3 in DNA: TGTGCCAGCAGCTCCGGGACAGGGGGTGAAGCTTTCTTT. This sequence encodes CASSSGTGGEAFF.

This clone was picked up one time. V gene TRBV5-5 combines with J gene TRBJ2-3, with D perhaps matching TRBD1 or TRBD2 (5 bases each). The CDR3 is 16 amino acids. Germline V gene lookup returns CDR1 SGHKS and CDR2 YYEKEE (reference sequence). Trimming removed 5 bases at V and 2 bases at J, with 18 bases between. The CDR3 loop reads CASRTAGRANTDTQYF. CDR3 bases: TGTGCCAGCAGAACGGCGGGCAGGGCCAACACAGATACGCAGTATTTT.